This T cell receptor (beta chain) was observed in a study of immune evolution from preneoplasia to lung adenocarcinoma. Trimming shortened V by 1 base and J by 1 base, and 13 bases separated the two germline ends. CDR3 length: 16 amino acids. Germline CDR1 KGHSH, CDR2 LQKENI. Each case's diagnosis was confirmed by two pathologists on H&E. The table came from immunoSEQ multiplex PCR; TCRdb's copy has only in-frame clones and leaves some out. The sample records around 2,000 clones, 82% being singletons. The origin of this receptor is an older person with lung adenocarcinoma. Sequenced input: FFPE adjacent normal lung tissue. The V and J genes are TRBV18 and TRBJ1-1; TRBD1 is a possible D gene (5 bases). Here the CDR3 DNA reads TGTGCCAGCTCACCACGGCGGGGGGGGTCGAACACTGAAGCTTTCTTT. Its translation: CASSPRRGGSNTEAFF.